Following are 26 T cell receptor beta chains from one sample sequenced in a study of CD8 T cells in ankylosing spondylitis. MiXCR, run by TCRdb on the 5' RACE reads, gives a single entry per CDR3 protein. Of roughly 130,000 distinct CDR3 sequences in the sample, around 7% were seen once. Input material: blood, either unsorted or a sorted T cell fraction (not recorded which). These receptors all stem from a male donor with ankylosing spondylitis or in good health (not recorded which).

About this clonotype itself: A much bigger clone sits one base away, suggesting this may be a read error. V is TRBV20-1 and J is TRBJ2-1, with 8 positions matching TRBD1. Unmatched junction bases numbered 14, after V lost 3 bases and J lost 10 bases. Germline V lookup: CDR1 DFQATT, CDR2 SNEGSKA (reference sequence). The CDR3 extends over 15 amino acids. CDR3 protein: CSARPDRGHRNEQFF. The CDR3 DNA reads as TGCAGTGCTAGGCCTGACAGGGGTCATCGGAACGAGCAGTTCTTC.

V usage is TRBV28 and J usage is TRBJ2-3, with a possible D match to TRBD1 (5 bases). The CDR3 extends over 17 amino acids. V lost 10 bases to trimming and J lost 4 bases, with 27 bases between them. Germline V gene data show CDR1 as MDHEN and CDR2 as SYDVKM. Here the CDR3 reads CAMGPVVRTSNSDTQYF. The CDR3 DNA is TGTGCCATGGGCCCCGTGGTGAGGACATCGAACTCAGATACGCAGTATTTT.

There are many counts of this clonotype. The CDR3 loop reads CASSLSGRSSYEQYF. The CDR3 DNA sequence: TGCGCCAGCAGCTTGTCAGGGCGATCCTCCTACGAGCAGTACTTC. The rearrangement links TRBV5-1 to TRBJ2-7; D is perhaps TRBD1 (5 bases). The CDR3 runs 15 residues. V was shortened by 1 base and J by 0 bases, with 11 bases between the two germline ends. Germline CDR1 and CDR2: SGHRS and YFSETQ.

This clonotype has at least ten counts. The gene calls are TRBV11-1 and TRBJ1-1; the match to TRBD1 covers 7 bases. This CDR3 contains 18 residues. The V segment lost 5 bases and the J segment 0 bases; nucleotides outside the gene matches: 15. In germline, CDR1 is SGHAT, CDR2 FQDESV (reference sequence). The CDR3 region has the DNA TGTGCCAGCAGCGCCAGGGGGGTGGCAGGGCGAATGAACACTGAAGCTTTCTTT. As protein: CASSARGVAGRMNTEAFF. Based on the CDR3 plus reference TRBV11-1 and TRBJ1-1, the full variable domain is EAEVAQSPRYKITEKSQAVAFWCDPISGHATLYWYRQILGQGPELLVQFQDESVVDDSQLPKDRFSAERLKGVDSTLKIQPAELGDSAMYLCASSARGVAGRMNTEAFFGQGTRLTVV.

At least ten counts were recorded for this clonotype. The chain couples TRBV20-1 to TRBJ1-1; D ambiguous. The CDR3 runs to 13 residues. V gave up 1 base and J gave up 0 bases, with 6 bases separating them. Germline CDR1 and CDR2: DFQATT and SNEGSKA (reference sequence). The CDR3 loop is CSARASMNTEAFF. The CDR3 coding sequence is TGCAGTGCTAGAGCCAGCATGAACACTGAAGCTTTCTTT.

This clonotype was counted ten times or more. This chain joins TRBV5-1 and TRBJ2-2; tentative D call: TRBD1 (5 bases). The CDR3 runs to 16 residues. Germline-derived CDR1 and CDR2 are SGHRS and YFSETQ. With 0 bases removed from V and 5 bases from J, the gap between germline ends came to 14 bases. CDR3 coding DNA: TGCGCCAGCAGCTTGGAGCAGGCGGCAGGGACCGGGGAGCTGTTTTTT. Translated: CASSLEQAAGTGELFF.

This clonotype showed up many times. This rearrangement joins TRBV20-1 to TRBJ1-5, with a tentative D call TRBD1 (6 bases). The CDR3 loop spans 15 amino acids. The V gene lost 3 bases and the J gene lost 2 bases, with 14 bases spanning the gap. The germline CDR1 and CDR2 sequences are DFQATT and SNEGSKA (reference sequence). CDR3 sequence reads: CSARTQGSRNQPQHF. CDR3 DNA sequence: TGCAGTGCTAGGACGCAGGGGAGTCGCAATCAGCCCCAGCATTTT.

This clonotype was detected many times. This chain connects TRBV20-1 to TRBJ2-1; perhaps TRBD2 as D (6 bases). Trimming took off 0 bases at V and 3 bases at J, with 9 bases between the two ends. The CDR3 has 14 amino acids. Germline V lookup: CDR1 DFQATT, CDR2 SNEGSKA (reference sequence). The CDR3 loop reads CSARDRTNYNEQFF. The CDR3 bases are TGCAGTGCTAGAGATCGGACTAACTACAATGAGCAGTTCTTC.

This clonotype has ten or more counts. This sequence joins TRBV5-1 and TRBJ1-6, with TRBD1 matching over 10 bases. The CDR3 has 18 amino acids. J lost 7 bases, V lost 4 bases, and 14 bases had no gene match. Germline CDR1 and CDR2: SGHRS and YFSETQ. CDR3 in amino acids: CASSQVSGTGEMNSPLHF. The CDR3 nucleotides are TGCGCCAGCAGCCAGGTATCCGGGACAGGGGAGATGAATTCACCCCTCCACTTT.

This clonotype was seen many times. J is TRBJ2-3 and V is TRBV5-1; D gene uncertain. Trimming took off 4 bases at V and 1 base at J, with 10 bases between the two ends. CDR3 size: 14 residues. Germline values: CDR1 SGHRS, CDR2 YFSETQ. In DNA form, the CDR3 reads TGCGCCAGCAGCACGACAACCCGCACAGATACGCAGTATTTT. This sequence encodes CASSTTTRTDTQYF. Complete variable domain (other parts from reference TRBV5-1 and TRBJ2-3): KAGVTQTPRYLIKTRGQQVTLSCSPISGHRSVSWYQQTPGQGLQFLFEYFSETQRNKGNFPGRFSGRQFSNSRSEMNVSTLELGDSALYLCASSTTTRTDTQYFGPGTRLTVL.

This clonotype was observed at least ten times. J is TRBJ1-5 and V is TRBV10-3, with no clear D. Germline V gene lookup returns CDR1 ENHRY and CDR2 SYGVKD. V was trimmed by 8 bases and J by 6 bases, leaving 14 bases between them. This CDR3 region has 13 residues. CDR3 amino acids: CAIGEQSGQPQHF. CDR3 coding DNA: TGTGCCATCGGGGAACAGTCCGGTCAGCCCCAGCATTTT.

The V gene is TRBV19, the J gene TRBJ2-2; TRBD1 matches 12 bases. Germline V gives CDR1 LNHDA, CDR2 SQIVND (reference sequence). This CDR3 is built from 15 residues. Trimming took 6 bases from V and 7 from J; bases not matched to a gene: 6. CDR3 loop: CASRPGQGAYGELFF. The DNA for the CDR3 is TGTGCCAGTAGGCCGGGACAGGGGGCCTACGGGGAGCTGTTTTTT.

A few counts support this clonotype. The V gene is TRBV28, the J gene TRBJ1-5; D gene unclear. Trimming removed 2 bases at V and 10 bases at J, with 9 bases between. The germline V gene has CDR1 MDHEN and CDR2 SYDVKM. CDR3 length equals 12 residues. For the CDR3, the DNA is TGTGCCAGCAGTTTACTCCCACAACCCCAGCATTTT. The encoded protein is CASSLLPQPQHF.

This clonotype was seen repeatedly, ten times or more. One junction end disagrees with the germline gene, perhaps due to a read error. The CDR3 region has the DNA TGCAGCGTTGAGAGGGGTAGACGCTTC. Translation gives CSVERGRRF. This chain connects TRBV29-1 to TRBJ1-2; a possible D gene is TRBD1 (5 bases). This CDR3 contains 9 residues. Germline CDR1 is SQVTM and CDR2 is ANQGSEA. Combining the CDR3 with reference TRBV29-1 and TRBJ1-2 gives the whole variable domain SAVISQKPSRDICQRGTSLTIQCQVDSQVTMMFWYRQQPGQSLTLIATANQGSEATYESGFVIDKFPISRPNLTFSTLTVSNMSPEDSSIYLCSVERGRRFGSGTRLTVV.

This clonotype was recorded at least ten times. The CDR3 here is CASSLGLTSSYNEQFF. In DNA form, the CDR3 reads TGTGCCAGCAGCTTAGGTCTGACGAGCTCCTACAATGAGCAGTTCTTC. V and J are TRBV11-1 and TRBJ2-1; D is unclear. Germline CDR1 and CDR2: SGHAT and FQDESV (reference sequence). CDR3 length: 16 amino acids. With 1 base removed from V and 0 bases from J, the gap between germline ends came to 10 bases.

The CDR3 region is CASMGLNYEQYF. CDR3 coding DNA: TGTGCCAGCATGGGCCTAAACTACGAGCAGTACTTC. The V and J genes are TRBV16 and TRBJ2-7; D unclear. This CDR3 has 12 amino acids. The ends were cut back, 7 bases at V and 3 bases at J, with 10 bases in the middle. Germline CDR1 reads KGHSY; CDR2 reads FQNENV.

The CDR3 reads CASSPTMGQGGTEAFF. CDR3 coding DNA: TGTGCCAGCAGCCCGACCATGGGACAGGGGGGCACTGAAGCTTTCTTT. The chain joins TRBV11-2 to TRBJ1-1; 11 bases fit TRBD1. Germline CDR1 and CDR2: SGHAT and FQNNGV. The V segment lost 5 bases and the J segment 4 bases; nucleotides outside the gene matches: 9. The CDR3 is made up of 16 amino acids.

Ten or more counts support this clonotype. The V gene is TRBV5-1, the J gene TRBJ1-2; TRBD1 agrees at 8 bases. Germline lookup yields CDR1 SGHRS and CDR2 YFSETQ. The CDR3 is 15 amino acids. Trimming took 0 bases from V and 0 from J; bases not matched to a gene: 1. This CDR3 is CASSLDRGANYGYTF. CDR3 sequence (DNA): TGCGCCAGCAGCTTGGACAGGGGGGCTAACTATGGCTACACCTTC.

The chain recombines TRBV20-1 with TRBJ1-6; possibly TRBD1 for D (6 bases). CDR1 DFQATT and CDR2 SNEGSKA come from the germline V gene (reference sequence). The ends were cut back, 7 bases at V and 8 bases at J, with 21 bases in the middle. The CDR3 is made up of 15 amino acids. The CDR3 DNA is TGCAGTGGTTCGGTGGGGGCCAGTGGGTATTCACCCCTCCACTTT. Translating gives CSGSVGASGYSPLHF.

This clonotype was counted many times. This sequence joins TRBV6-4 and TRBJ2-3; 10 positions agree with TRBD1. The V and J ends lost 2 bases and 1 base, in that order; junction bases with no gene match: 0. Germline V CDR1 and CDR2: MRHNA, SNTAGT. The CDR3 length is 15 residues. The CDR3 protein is CASSDGTGGTDTQYF. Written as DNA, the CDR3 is TGTGCCAGCAGTGACGGGACAGGGGGCACAGATACGCAGTATTTT.

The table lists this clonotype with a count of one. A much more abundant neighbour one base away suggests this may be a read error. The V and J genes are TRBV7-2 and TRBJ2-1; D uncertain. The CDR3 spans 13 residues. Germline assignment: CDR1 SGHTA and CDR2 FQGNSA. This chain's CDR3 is CACSPQLYNEQFF. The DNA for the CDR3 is TGTGCCTGCAGCCCCCAGCTCTACAATGAGCAGTTCTTC.

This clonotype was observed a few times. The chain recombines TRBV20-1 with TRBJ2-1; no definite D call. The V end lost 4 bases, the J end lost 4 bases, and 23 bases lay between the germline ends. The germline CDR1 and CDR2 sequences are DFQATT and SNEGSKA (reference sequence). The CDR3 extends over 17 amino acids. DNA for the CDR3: TGCAGTGCTATGGGCCACCCCCCGGGCAGTACTTACAATGAGCAGTTCTTC. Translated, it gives CSAMGHPPGSTYNEQFF.

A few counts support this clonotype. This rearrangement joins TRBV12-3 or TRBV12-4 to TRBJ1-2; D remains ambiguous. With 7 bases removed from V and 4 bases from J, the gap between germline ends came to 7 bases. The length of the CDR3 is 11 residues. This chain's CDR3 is CASTDGYGYTF. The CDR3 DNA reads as TGTGCCAGCACGGACGGCTATGGCTACACCTTC.

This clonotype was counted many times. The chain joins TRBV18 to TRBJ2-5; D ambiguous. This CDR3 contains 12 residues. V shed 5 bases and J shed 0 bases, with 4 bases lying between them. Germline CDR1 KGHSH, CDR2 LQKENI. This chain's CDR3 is CASSAYQETQYF. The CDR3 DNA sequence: TGTGCCAGCTCAGCCTACCAAGAGACCCAGTACTTC. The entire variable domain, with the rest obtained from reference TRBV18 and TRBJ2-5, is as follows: NAGVMQNPRHLVRRRGQEARLRCSPMKGHSHVYWYRQLPEEGLKFMVYLQKENIIDESGMPKERFSAEFPKEGPSILRIQQVVRGDSAAYFCASSAYQETQYFGPGTRLLVL.

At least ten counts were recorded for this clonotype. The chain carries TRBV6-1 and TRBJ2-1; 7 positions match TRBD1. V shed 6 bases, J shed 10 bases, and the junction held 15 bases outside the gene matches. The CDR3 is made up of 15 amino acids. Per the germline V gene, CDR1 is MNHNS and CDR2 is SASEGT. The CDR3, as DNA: TGTGCCAGCAGCCGCGGTACAGGGGTGGTAGGAGAGCAGTTCTTC. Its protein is CASSRGTGVVGEQFF.

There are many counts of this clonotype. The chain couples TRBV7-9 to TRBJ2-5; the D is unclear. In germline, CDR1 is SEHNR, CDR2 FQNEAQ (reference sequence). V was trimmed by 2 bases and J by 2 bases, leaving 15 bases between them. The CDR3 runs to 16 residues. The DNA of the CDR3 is TGTGCCAGCAGCTTATCGAGTGCGGCTCCTCAAGAGACCCAGTACTTC. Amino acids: CASSLSSAAPQETQYF.